This record covers a single T cell receptor (beta chain). This clone has just a few counts. No cognate antigen has been identified for it. One base away there is no much larger clone; base qualities are not given. The data were taken from a study of beta chain features in type 1 diabetes (dated by TCRdb to the late 2010s). General notes on the study: No differences in mean age, gender distribution, total cell number or subset yield were found between patients and healthy donors. Naive and central memory subsets were obtained from all 30 or so donors, but regulatory and stem cell-like memory subsets were isolated from only 8 patients and roughly eight healthy donors. In the study, recently diagnosed type 1 diabetes patients and matched healthy donors were compared on the TCRB repertoires of their sorted circulating CD4+ T cell subsets. Across all samples, around 100 million sorted cells were examined, and cell number per subset correlated strongly with RNA yield.

Overall results and qualifications from the work: At VDJ recombination sites, type 1 diabetes patients had fewer insertions and more deleted nucleotides, which implies abnormalities in thymic rearrangement. Shorter templates might have been favored by PCR, but patient and control samples were amplified and corrected together, so both groups would have been affected equally by any skew. Because small numbers of individuals were included in the HLA sub-analyses, any influence of HLA type on TCRB rearrangement was left unresolved. Type 1 diabetes patients showed a moderate but significant shortening of TCRB CDR3 length in all four CD4+ subsets. Sequencing cDNA rather than genomic DNA could over-represent highly expressing activated cells, although activation and CD3 levels did not differ between groups. Naive, central memory and regulatory TCRB repertoires appeared to be more alike among patients than among healthy donors.

Each donor gave one peripheral blood draw, around 100 mL on average, collected into heparinised tubes. Naive, central memory, regulatory and stem cell-like memory CD4+ T cells were sorted on a BD FACSAria II using a panel including CD45RO, CCR7, CD25, CD127, CD95 and CD27. Every sorted population had a purity above 95%. PBMCs were isolated immediately by Lymphoprep density gradient centrifugation and stained directly without culture. Samples were stained and sorted in pairs, with one healthy donor and one patient per experiment, so that batch effects were minimized. All of the isolated RNA was reverse transcribed with the High Capacity cDNA Reverse Transcription Kit, so expressed TCRB transcripts were sequenced. Naive, central memory and regulatory T cell samples underwent deep immunoSEQ sequencing, averaging about 3.57 million total reads per sample. After sorted cells were lysed in RLT buffer, RNA was extracted with DNase-treated RNeasy Micro or Mini kits, with the choice depending on cell number. To prevent cross-contamination, every cell subset was processed on its own, while patient and healthy donor samples were processed together. TCRB sequences were amplified from cDNA with the immunoSEQ multiplex PCR, producing 87-bp fragments spanning the CDR3 region. Sequencing of the amplicons was performed on the Illumina HiSeq platform. Processing in the source paper ran as follows. PCR bias was corrected computationally using synthetic template baselines, and reads within Hamming distance 2 were collapsed, with unmergeable singletons discarded. Reads were aligned to IMGT to assign V, D and J genes, CDR3 length, and insertions or deletions at six rearrangement sites. Clonotype counts were normalized to sorted cell number within each subset before computing true diversity and Gini coefficients with the tcR R package. The overlap coefficient, calculated on TCRB nucleotide sequences, was used to quantify repertoire sharing. As a proxy for the pre-selection repertoire, out-of-frame TCRB sequences from naive cells were analyzed. TCRdb carries this immuneACCESS record with in-frame sequences only. Its versions omit some clonotypes, under half of them owing to an unresolved V gene in the studies checked, with the rest unexplained. V, J and clone size are taken as reported in that table, and D and trimming were inferred from the DNA itself. The table for this sample lists a few hundred thousand clones; around an eighth of them were counted only once. The ten largest make up more than 0.015% of the sample.

From its cysteine to its phenylalanine, the CDR3 spans 15 amino acids. Only the CDR3 part of the read is kept: 45 bases, read in frame from the first base. V loses 1 base of germline sequence and J loses 5 bases, and the interval between the two ends is 14 bases. Reading the germline V gene (reference sequence) gives CDR1 SEHNR and CDR2 FQNEAQ. This receptor was obtained from a man aged 18 to 29 in good health. The V gene is TRBV7-9 and the J gene is TRBJ1-1; no D gene is confidently identified. The sample taken for sequencing was naive CD4+ T cells from blood. Read against the paper, the sample's cell subset or site label means: true naive CD4+ T cells. The sequenced DNA is TGTGCCAGCAGCTTAGTTAACTCCGGAGGGACTGAAGCTTTCTTT. This is translated as CASSLVNSGGTEAFF. The full variable domain, completed from the reference TRBV7-9 and TRBJ1-1 proteins outside the CDR3, reads DTGVSQNPRHKITKRGQNVTFRCDPISEHNRLYWYRQTLGQGPEFLTYFQNEAQLEKSRLLSDRFSAERPKGSFSTLEIQRTEQGDSAMYLCASSLVNSGGTEAFFGQGTRLTVV.